The next 9 T cell receptor beta chains were all read from a single sample in a study of regulatory T cells in long-lasting Graves disease. Time point denoted: newly diagnosed GD, antithyroid drugs for less than 3 months. There was RNA extracted from PBMCs, and the TCR library was made from it. Building of the TCR beta libraries involved iRepertoire HTBI primers and Arm-PCR of CDR3 regions. TCRdb analysed the multiplex PCR reads with MiXCR anew, one entry per CDR3 protein. The data contain 420,000 or so distinct CDR3 sequences, 16% of them singletons. This sample also belongs to another study, concerning T cells in Graves' hyperthyroidism and ophthalmopathy.

The specimen was peripheral blood mononuclear cells (PBMCs), collected at new diagnosis, from a patient treated with antithyroid drugs. The receptors shown here come from a woman younger than 35 with Graves disease.

This clonotype has more than one count but fewer than ten. This chain connects TRBV5-4 to TRBJ2-7; D may be TRBD2 (5 bases). Germline V gene lookup returns CDR1 SGHNT and CDR2 YYREEE (reference sequence). The CDR3 has 13 residues. Trimming removed 0 bases from V and 6 bases from J, with 10 bases in between. The CDR3 nucleotides read TGTGCCAGCAGCTTGGGGACTGTCGGCGAGCAGTACTTC. Amino acids: CASSLGTVGEQYF.

There are many counts of this clonotype. The CDR3 is CASSQWSSGGQETQYF. Here the CDR3 DNA reads TGTGCCAGCAGCCAATGGAGTAGCGGGGGCCAAGAGACCCAGTACTTC. The gene calls are TRBV3-1 and TRBJ2-5; 9 bases match TRBD2. V dropped 2 bases and J dropped 1; count of bases not matched to a gene: 5. The CDR3 length is 16 residues. Per the germline V gene, CDR1 is LGHDT and CDR2 is YNNKEL (reference sequence).

The chain has TRBV15 and TRBJ1-2; D gene unclear. CDR3 length: 15 amino acids. V was cut by 0 bases and J by 2 bases, with 10 bases left in between. The germline V gene encodes CDR1 LNHNV and CDR2 YYDKDF (reference sequence). The CDR3 sequence is CATSRDIAGNYGYTF. As DNA, the CDR3 is TGTGCCACCAGCAGAGATATTGCGGGCAACTATGGCTACACCTTC.

This clonotype was counted ten times or more. The chain has TRBV30 and TRBJ1-5; no reliable D call. The CDR3 is 13 residues long. V was shortened by 0 bases and J by 7 bases, with 10 bases between the two germline ends. Per germline, CDR1 GTSNPN and CDR2 SVGIG (reference sequence). CDR3 in DNA: TGTGCCTGGAGTGTTAGGGTAGAGCAGCCCCAGCATTTT. This sequence encodes CAWSVRVEQPQHF.

This clonotype was picked up many times. This sequence joins TRBV2 and TRBJ1-2; unclear D gene. V was trimmed by 4 bases and J by 4 bases, leaving 10 bases between them. CDR1 SNHLY and CDR2 FYNNEI come from the germline V gene. The CDR3 sequence is 13 residues long. The CDR3: CASSVGRVYGYTF. CDR3 nucleotides: TGTGCCAGCAGTGTTGGCAGAGTCTATGGCTACACCTTC.

The rearrangement links TRBV7-2 to TRBJ1-2, with 7 bases aligning to TRBD1. In germline, CDR1 is SGHTA, CDR2 FQGNSA. V lost 10 bases to trimming and J lost 2 bases; unmatched junction nucleotides: 4. The CDR3 extends over 12 amino acids. CDR3 DNA sequence: TGTGCCACCTCGGACAGGAACTATGGCTACACCTTC. Translated, it gives CATSDRNYGYTF.

V and J are TRBV7-2 and TRBJ2-4; no clear D. There are 15 residues in the CDR3. The germline gives CDR1 SGHTA, CDR2 FQGNSA. V was cut by 5 bases and J by 0 bases, with 11 bases left in between. For the CDR3, the DNA is TGTGCCAGCAGCCCACCGAGATTAGCCAAAAACATTCAGTACTTC. Protein product: CASSPPRLAKNIQYF.

In its sample, this clonotype was seen many times. The chain recombines TRBV18 with TRBJ2-1; 13 bases fit TRBD2. V lost 5 bases to trimming and J lost 6 bases; unmatched junction nucleotides: 4. Per the germline V gene, CDR1 is KGHSH and CDR2 is LQKENI. The CDR3 length is 15 residues. CDR3 sequence (DNA): TGTGCCAGCTCAACTACTAGCGGGAGGGCCAATGAGCAGTTCTTC. This encodes CASSTTSGRANEQFF.

The gene calls are TRBV12-3 or TRBV12-4 and TRBJ2-1; 11 nucleotides align to TRBD2. The CDR3 runs to 17 residues. J lost 8 bases, V lost 5 bases, and 14 bases had no gene match. The CDR3 loop is CASSEPSTSGRKDEQFF. The CDR3 DNA sequence: TGTGCCAGCAGTGAGCCCTCCACTAGCGGGAGAAAGGATGAGCAGTTCTTC.